This entry lists 11 T cell receptor beta chains sequenced from one sample in a study of blood T cell repertoires in COVID-19. The method was immunoSEQ multiplex PCR; TCRdb's version includes in-frame clones alone and lacks a portion of them. The profile covers 200,000 to 250,000 clones, with approximately 80% appearing a single time and approximately 8% taken by the ten largest. Sequenced input: peripheral blood. These receptors were taken from a woman of 80 years or more with COVID-19, enrolled during active disease.

The chain couples TRBV9 to TRBJ2-2; TRBD2 matches at 9 bases. V lost 3 bases to trimming and J lost 3 bases; unmatched junction nucleotides: 3. CDR3 length equals 15 residues. Germline CDR1 reads SGDLS; CDR2 reads YYNGEE. CDR3 coding DNA: TGTGCCAGCAGCGAACGCGGGGGGGACACCGGGGAGCTGTTTTTT. Translation gives CASSERGGDTGELFF.

The gene calls are TRBV2 and TRBJ2-7; 12 bases are a match to TRBD2. V lost 9 bases, J lost 6 bases, and 9 bases stayed unmatched. The germline V gene encodes CDR1 SNHLY and CDR2 FYNNEI. This CDR3 has 14 residues. The CDR3 bases are TGTGCCAGTGGTCTAGCGGGAGGGCCGGGCGAGCAGTACTTC. It is translated as CASGLAGGPGEQYF.

The CDR3 DNA follows: TGCGCCAGCAGCTTCGAGAACCATGAGCAGTTCTTC. It encodes CASSFENHEQFF. V and J are TRBV5-1 and TRBJ2-1; D remains unclear. This CDR3 region has 12 residues. V lost 2 bases to trimming and J lost 8 bases, with 8 bases between them. The germline gives CDR1 SGHRS, CDR2 YFSETQ.

The gene calls are TRBV27 and TRBJ2-7, with 10 bases that match TRBD2. J gave up 4 bases and V 7 bases, and 4 bases lay outside the gene matches. Germline values: CDR1 MNHEY, CDR2 SMNVEV (reference sequence). The CDR3 has 13 residues. CDR3: CASKSGGGYEQYF. The CDR3 bases are TGTGCCAGCAAGAGCGGGGGGGGGTACGAGCAGTACTTC.

The chain recombines TRBV5-1 with TRBJ2-3; 7 bases align to TRBD1. The CDR3 sequence is 15 residues long. Germline V gives CDR1 SGHRS, CDR2 YFSETQ. V lost 0 bases, J lost 5 bases, and 6 bases stayed unmatched. CDR3 region: CASSLGQGRGDTQYF. Written as DNA, the CDR3 is TGCGCCAGCAGCTTGGGACAGGGTCGGGGAGATACGCAGTATTTT. Filled out from reference TRBV5-1 and TRBJ2-3, the complete variable domain reads KAGVTQTPRYLIKTRGQQVTLSCSPISGHRSVSWYQQTPGQGLQFLFEYFSETQRNKGNFPGRFSGRQFSNSRSEMNVSTLELGDSALYLCASSLGQGRGDTQYFGPGTRLTVL.

The CDR3 bases are TGTGCCAGCAGGACAGACGGGGACACTGAAGCTTTCTTT. It is translated as CASRTDGDTEAFF. V is TRBV19 and J is TRBJ1-1; possibly TRBD1 for D (6 bases). The CDR3 covers 13 residues. Trimming cost V 9 bases and J 3 bases, with 14 bases left between them. The germline CDR1 and CDR2 sequences are LNHDA and SQIVND (reference sequence).

This clone was seen a handful of times. This chain connects TRBV19 to TRBJ1-3; D unresolved. The CDR3 has 13 residues. Germline V gives CDR1 LNHDA, CDR2 SQIVND (reference sequence). Between the trimmed V and J ends, which lost 10 bases and 3 bases, there was a span of 13 bases. CDR3 in DNA: TGTGCCACCCAGGTATCTGGTGGAAACACCATATATTTT. Amino acids: CATQVSGGNTIYF.

The chain has TRBV18 and TRBJ1-6; a possible D gene is TRBD1 (5 bases). The CDR3 is 15 amino acids. Trimming removed 3 bases from V and 7 bases from J, with 13 bases in between. Germline V lookup: CDR1 KGHSH, CDR2 LQKENI. CDR3 sequence reads: CASSPAGLGNSPLHF. For the CDR3, the DNA is TGTGCCAGCTCACCGGCAGGGCTCGGGAATTCACCCCTCCACTTT.

The count of this clone is one. The V gene is TRBV12-3 or TRBV12-4, the J gene TRBJ2-5; 8 nucleotides match TRBD1. J was trimmed by 5 bases and V by 4 bases; bases with no gene match: 3. CDR3 length: 13 residues. CDR3 protein: CASSWTGSETQYF. The CDR3 DNA reads as TGTGCCAGCAGTTGGACAGGGTCGGAGACCCAGTACTTC.

This rearrangement joins TRBV12-5 to TRBJ2-2; D is perhaps TRBD1 (6 bases). The CDR3 loop spans 17 amino acids. Trimming pared 3 bases from V and 5 bases from J, leaving 19 bases between. Per germline, CDR1 LGHNT and CDR2 FRNRAP. The CDR3 nucleotides are TGTGCTAGTGGTTTAGCAGGGGACCCCTCGAGGACCGGGGAGCTGTTTTTT. Its translation is CASGLAGDPSRTGELFF.

V usage is TRBV5-1 and J usage is TRBJ2-3; D not certain. The CDR3 totals 16 residues. Trimming took 0 bases from V and 4 from J, leaving 15 bases between them. CDR1 is SGHRS, CDR2 YFSETQ, per germline. The CDR3 region is CASSLGVRVSSDTQYF. CDR3 DNA sequence: TGCGCCAGCAGCTTGGGGGTACGGGTTTCTTCAGATACGCAGTATTTT. The full variable domain, its missing parts supplied by reference TRBV5-1 and TRBJ2-3, is KAGVTQTPRYLIKTRGQQVTLSCSPISGHRSVSWYQQTPGQGLQFLFEYFSETQRNKGNFPGRFSGRQFSNSRSEMNVSTLELGDSALYLCASSLGVRVSSDTQYFGPGTRLTVL.